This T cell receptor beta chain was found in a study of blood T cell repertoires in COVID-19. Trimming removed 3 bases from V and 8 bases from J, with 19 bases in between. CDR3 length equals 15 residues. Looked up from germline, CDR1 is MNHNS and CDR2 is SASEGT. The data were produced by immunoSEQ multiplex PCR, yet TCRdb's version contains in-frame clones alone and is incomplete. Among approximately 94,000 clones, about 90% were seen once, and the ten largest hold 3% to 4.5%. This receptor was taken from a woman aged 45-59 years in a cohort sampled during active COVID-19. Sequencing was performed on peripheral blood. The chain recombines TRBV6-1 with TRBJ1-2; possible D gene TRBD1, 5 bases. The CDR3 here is CASSDQGEATGGYTF. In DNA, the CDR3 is TGTGCCAGCAGTGACCAAGGGGAGGCTACCGGCGGCTACACCTTC.